Listed here are 27 T cell receptor beta chains from one sample, sequenced in a study of T cells in tuberculosis. After thawing and overnight rest, PBMC were stained with GMM-loaded CD1B tetramer, viability dye and anti-CD3 for sorting. The CD1B tetramers carried C32 glucose monomycolate purified from Rhodococcus equi. The protocol was immunoSEQ multiplex PCR, while the TCRdb copy is restricted to in-frame clones and leaves out a portion. The sample shows approximately 100,000 clones, around 90% of them seen only once. The sequencing input was CD1b-GMM tetramer-negative cells sorted from PBMCs. The receptor set was obtained from an adult woman with latent tuberculosis.

The V and J genes are TRBV4-1 and TRBJ2-7, with D maybe TRBD2 (5 bases). This CDR3 has 15 residues. Per the germline V gene, CDR1 is MGHRA and CDR2 is YSYEKL. V lost 1 base to trimming and J lost 3 bases, with 13 bases between them. The CDR3 is CASSQGTGIIYEQYF. The CDR3, as DNA: TGCGCCAGCAGCCAAGGGACGGGGATTATCTACGAGCAGTACTTC.

This rearrangement joins TRBV6-1 to TRBJ1-2; 10 bases match TRBD1. V lost 6 bases to trimming and J lost 8 bases; unmatched junction nucleotides: 6. The CDR3 has 13 amino acids. The germline V gene has CDR1 MNHNS and CDR2 SASEGT. The CDR3 region has the DNA TGTGCCAGCAGCAAGACAGGGGGCGGAGGCTACACCTTC. Its translation: CASSKTGGGGYTF.

The chain combines TRBV11-2 with TRBJ1-1; D not certain. Between the trimmed V and J ends, which lost 5 bases and 1 base, there was a span of 11 bases. The CDR3 is 14 amino acids. In germline, CDR1 is SGHAT, CDR2 FQNNGV. The CDR3 reads CASSVGLTNTEAFF. The DNA for the CDR3 is TGTGCCAGCAGCGTCGGACTGACGAACACTGAAGCTTTCTTT.

The chain uses TRBV5-1 and TRBJ1-4; 10 positions match TRBD1. This CDR3 spans 16 amino acids. Germline CDR1 SGHRS, CDR2 YFSETQ. Trimming removed 0 bases from V and 13 bases from J; junction bases left unmatched: 12. The CDR3 reads CASSLGDRGPEKILFF. CDR3 bases: TGCGCCAGCAGCTTGGGTGACAGGGGGCCGGAGAAGATACTGTTTTTT.

This sequence joins TRBV4-3 and TRBJ2-1; 8 bases line up with TRBD2. The CDR3 extends over 18 amino acids. Unmatched junction bases numbered 12, after V lost 1 base and J lost 4 bases. The germline CDR1 and CDR2 sequences are LGHNA and YSLEER. The CDR3 DNA reads as TGCGCCAGCAGCCAAGGGGGTGTGGGTAGCGGGGTTTACAATGAGCAGTTCTTC. This gives the protein CASSQGGVGSGVYNEQFF.

This sequence joins TRBV7-2 and TRBJ1-2, with TRBD1 as a possible D gene (6 bases). CDR1 and CDR2 from the germline V gene are SGHTA and FQGNSA. Trimming left V 1 base short and J 4 bases short, with 19 bases between. There are 17 residues in the CDR3. As DNA, the CDR3 is TGTGCCAGCAGCTTAGTAATCGGGGACACGCCGATCTATGGCTACACCTTC. Translating gives CASSLVIGDTPIYGYTF.

The chain couples TRBV4-3 to TRBJ2-5; 16 bases map to TRBD2. The CDR3 sequence is 17 residues long. Germline CDR1 reads LGHNA; CDR2 reads YSLEER. V was clipped by 4 bases and J by 4 bases; unmatched bases: 6. CDR3 sequence: CASSLGTSGGAGETQYF. The CDR3 nucleotides read TGCGCCAGCAGCCTTGGGACTAGCGGGGGGGCCGGAGAGACCCAGTACTTC.

The chain links TRBV25-1 to TRBJ2-2; tentative D call: TRBD1 (6 bases). Trimming shortened V by 4 bases and J by 6 bases, and 15 bases separated the two germline ends. The length of the CDR3 is 15 residues. Germline V lookup: CDR1 MGHDK, CDR2 SYGVNS. The CDR3 DNA sequence: TGTGCCAGCAGTGGACTCTTCAGGGGAGCCGGGGAGCTGTTTTTT. This sequence encodes CASSGLFRGAGELFF.

This clone was picked up one time. CDR3 loop: CASSQGLRAGSLDTQYF. For the CDR3, the DNA is TGTGCCAGCAGCCAAGGGCTGCGAGCGGGGTCTCTAGATACGCAGTATTTT. J is TRBJ2-3 and V is TRBV4-2; 7 bases are a match to TRBD2. V lost 1 base, J lost 5 bases, and 12 bases stayed unmatched. The germline V gene encodes CDR1 LGHNA and CDR2 YNFKEQ. The CDR3 spans 17 residues.

The chain couples TRBV30 to TRBJ1-2; 9 bases are a match to TRBD1. V was pared by 3 bases and J by 8 bases, with 19 bases of the junction left unmatched. This CDR3 contains 17 residues. From germline, CDR1 is GTSNPN and CDR2 SVGIG (reference sequence). The CDR3 spells CAWRVPYRDREQWGYTF. As DNA, the CDR3 is TGTGCCTGGAGGGTCCCCTACCGGGACAGGGAACAGTGGGGCTACACCTTC.

This chain joins TRBV29-1 and TRBJ1-1; 9 nucleotides align to TRBD1. The CDR3 sequence is 13 residues long. From germline, CDR1 is SQVTM and CDR2 ANQGSEA. After removal of 5 bases from V and 6 bases from J, the junction contained 7 bases not matched to a gene. The CDR3 reads CSVRWDRVSEAFF. The CDR3 DNA reads as TGCAGCGTTCGCTGGGACAGGGTATCTGAAGCTTTCTTT.

The chain uses TRBV11-2 and TRBJ2-1; 11 bases match TRBD1. Germline V gene data show CDR1 as SGHAT and CDR2 as FQNNGV. This CDR3 has 18 residues. Trimming took 3 bases from V and 7 from J; bases not matched to a gene: 14. CDR3 sequence reads: CASSLGTWGDRGYNEQFF. CDR3 coding DNA: TGTGCCAGCAGCTTGGGTACATGGGGGGACAGGGGGTATAATGAGCAGTTCTTC. Supplemented by reference TRBV11-2 and TRBJ2-1, the full variable domain reads EAGVAQSPRYKIIEKRQSVAFWCNPISGHATLYWYQQILGQGPKLLIQFQNNGVVDDSQLPKDRFSAERLKGVDSTLKIQPAKLEDSAVYLCASSLGTWGDRGYNEQFFGPGTRLTVL.

V is TRBV5-1 and J is TRBJ1-5, with D tentatively TRBD1 (5 bases). Trimming pared 4 bases from V and 0 bases from J, leaving 14 bases between. The CDR3 is 16 residues long. Germline V gives CDR1 SGHRS, CDR2 YFSETQ. CDR3 loop: CASSPVGGDSNQPQHF. The CDR3 DNA reads as TGCGCCAGCAGCCCGGTTGGAGGGGATAGCAATCAGCCCCAGCATTTT.

The rearrangement links TRBV5-1 to TRBJ2-3, with 8 bases identical to TRBD1. This CDR3 region has 15 residues. After removal of 0 bases from V and 4 bases from J, the junction contained 4 bases not matched to a gene. Germline CDR1 reads SGHRS; CDR2 reads YFSETQ. CDR3 sequence: CASSLATGVPDTQYF. The CDR3 nucleotides read TGCGCCAGCAGCTTGGCGACAGGGGTACCAGATACGCAGTATTTT.

This clone has a single count. The chain uses TRBV10-3 and TRBJ2-2, with a tentative D call TRBD2 (5 bases). The germline V gene encodes CDR1 ENHRY and CDR2 SYGVKD. This CDR3 has 16 amino acids. Trimming left V 3 bases short and J 1 base short, with 12 bases between. For the CDR3, the DNA is TGTGCCATCAGTGACGAAGCGGTTAGGAACACCGGGGAGCTGTTTTTT. Translated, it gives CAISDEAVRNTGELFF.

This chain links TRBV5-1 with TRBJ2-3; possibly TRBD1 for D (6 bases). CDR1 and CDR2 (germline): SGHRS, YFSETQ. The CDR3 covers 15 residues. V was pared by 0 bases and J by 4 bases, with 12 bases between. This chain's CDR3 is CASSLGFGQSDTQYF. Written as DNA, the CDR3 is TGCGCCAGCAGCTTGGGCTTCGGACAGTCAGATACGCAGTATTTT.

The gene calls are TRBV27 and TRBJ2-7, with TRBD2 as a possible D gene (7 bases). Germline CDR1 reads MNHEY; CDR2 reads SMNVEV (reference sequence). The germline V and J ends were trimmed by 2 bases and 0 bases, with 11 bases remaining between them. This CDR3 has 15 amino acids. This CDR3 reads CASSLRGGGSYEQYV. Written as DNA, the CDR3 is TGTGCCAGCAGTTTAAGGGGGGGAGGCTCCTACGAGCAGTACGTC.

The chain links TRBV7-2 to TRBJ2-2; 10 nucleotides agree with TRBD2. Germline V gene lookup returns CDR1 SGHTA and CDR2 FQGNSA. With V trimmed by 4 bases and J by 9 bases, 14 bases remained unmatched. This CDR3 comprises 17 residues. The CDR3 loop reads CASSSKTSGVGGRELFF. DNA for the CDR3: TGTGCCAGCAGCTCGAAAACTAGCGGGGTCGGTGGGAGGGAGCTGTTTTTT.

The chain is built from TRBV9 and TRBJ2-2; 11 nucleotides agree with TRBD1. This CDR3 contains 16 residues. Germline CDR1 SGDLS, CDR2 YYNGEE. Trimming cost V 5 bases and J 6 bases; bases outside gene matches: 9. The CDR3 coding sequence is TGTGCCAGCAGTGAGGCCGGGACAGGGGGGGCCGGGGAGCTGTTTTTT. As protein: CASSEAGTGGAGELFF.

The chain has TRBV14 and TRBJ2-7, with a tentative D call TRBD1 (6 bases). With 3 bases removed from V and 3 bases from J, the gap between germline ends came to 15 bases. The length of the CDR3 is 15 residues. Germline V gene data show CDR1 as SGHDN and CDR2 as FVKESK. CDR3 sequence reads: CASSHPGRGGYEQYF. For the CDR3, the DNA is TGTGCCAGCAGCCACCCGGGCCGAGGGGGCTACGAGCAGTACTTC.

This chain connects TRBV11-2 to TRBJ1-6; a weak D match, TRBD1 (5 bases). CDR3 size: 13 residues. Looked up from germline, CDR1 is SGHAT and CDR2 is FQNNGV. Trimming pared 3 bases from V and 13 bases from J, leaving 13 bases between. CDR3 sequence: CASSFNQGWPLHF. CDR3 DNA sequence: TGTGCCAGCAGCTTTAACCAGGGATGGCCCCTCCACTTT.

The gene calls are TRBV18 and TRBJ2-2, with 8 bases fitting TRBD2. CDR1 and CDR2 from the germline V gene are KGHSH and LQKENI. Germline trimming cut 6 bases from V and 2 bases from J; bases unmatched to any gene: 8. This CDR3 comprises 16 residues. The CDR3 protein is CASSYLAGSNTGELFF. CDR3 sequence (DNA): TGTGCCAGCTCGTACTTAGCGGGAAGTAACACCGGGGAGCTGTTTTTT.

The chain links TRBV7-9 to TRBJ1-1; no clear D. The germline gives CDR1 SEHNR, CDR2 FQNEAQ (reference sequence). The CDR3 runs to 13 residues. V was cut by 7 bases and J by 4 bases, with 13 bases left in between. CDR3 sequence (DNA): TGTGCCAGCATTGCCCGGGAGGCCACTGAAGCTTTCTTT. Residues: CASIAREATEAFF.

The V call is TRBV7-6, the J call TRBJ2-1; TRBD2 matches 10 bases. CDR3 length: 17 residues. With 1 base clipped from V and 2 bases from J, the junction kept 5 bases outside the gene matches. Germline CDR1 is SGHVS and CDR2 is FNYEAQ. The DNA of the CDR3 is TGTGCCAGCAGCTTAGGGCTAGCGGGGGACGCCTACAATGAGCAGTTCTTC. This codes for CASSLGLAGDAYNEQFF. Filled out from reference TRBV7-6 and TRBJ2-1, the complete variable domain reads GAGVSQSPRYKVTKRGQDVALRCDPISGHVSLYWYRQALGQGPEFLTYFNYEAQQDKSGLPNDRFSAERPEGSISTLTIQRTEQRDSAMYRCASSLGLAGDAYNEQFFGPGTRLTVL.

The rearrangement links TRBV5-6 to TRBJ1-2, with 11 bases matching TRBD1. CDR3 length: 17 amino acids. V lost 3 bases and J lost 0; bases outside the gene matches: 7. CDR1 is SGHDT, CDR2 YYEEEE, per germline. Here the CDR3 reads CASSWTGGETANYGYTF. CDR3 sequence (DNA): TGTGCCAGCAGCTGGACAGGGGGCGAAACGGCTAACTATGGCTACACCTTC.

This chain uses TRBV7-9 with TRBJ2-2, with D perhaps TRBD2 (6 bases). This CDR3 has 15 residues. Germline V gives CDR1 SEHNR, CDR2 FQNEAQ (reference sequence). The ends were cut back, 5 bases at V and 4 bases at J, with 14 bases in the middle. CDR3 coding DNA: TGTGCCAGCAGCCGCGGAGTGGGAGGCACCGGGGAGCTGTTTTTT. Translating gives CASSRGVGGTGELFF.

The gene calls are TRBV7-8 and TRBJ2-7; the match to TRBD1 covers 8 bases. Trimming took 2 bases from V and 1 from J; bases not matched to a gene: 13. The CDR3 spans 18 residues. CDR1 SGHVS and CDR2 FQNEAQ come from the germline V gene. This CDR3 is CASSLSLRTGTGSYEQYV. CDR3 DNA: TGTGCCAGCAGCTTAAGTCTCAGAACTGGGACAGGTTCCTACGAGCAGTACGTC.